Listed below are T cell receptor beta chains from one sample, sequenced in a study of blood T cell repertoires in COVID-19. Clones were sequenced by immunoSEQ multiplex PCR, and TCRdb holds only the in-frame ones, with some missing. The sample lists about 200,000 clones, roughly nine tenths occurring once. What was sequenced was peripheral blood. The receptors derive from a man aged 60 to 69 who had recovered from COVID-19. Both conserved end residues are part of each CDR3. The order of the fields is D gene, J gene, V gene, clone size, CDR3 protein, CDR3 DNA. D genes are given only for firm matches. Clone size is shown for a subset of rows, as once, few, many or a class of expanded clone.

d_gene: -; j_gene: TRBJ2-3; v_gene: TRBV12-2; abundance: -; CDR3aa: CASRSAGEPTDTQYF; CDR3nt: TGTGCAAGTCGCTCGGCGGGGGAACCCACAGATACGCAGTATTTT
d_gene: TRBD2; j_gene: TRBJ2-1; v_gene: TRBV27; abundance: -; CDR3aa: CASQSRAGGNEQFF; CDR3nt: TGTGCCAGCCAGTCACGTGCGGGGGGGAATGAGCAGTTCTTC
d_gene: TRBD1; j_gene: TRBJ2-1; v_gene: TRBV5-5; abundance: -; CDR3aa: CASSWGTGPYNEQFF; CDR3nt: TGTGCCAGCAGCTGGGGGACAGGGCCCTACAATGAGCAGTTCTTC
d_gene: TRBD1; j_gene: TRBJ1-2; v_gene: TRBV4-3; abundance: -; CDR3aa: CASSQDPPGGANYGYTF; CDR3nt: TGCGCCAGCAGCCAAGATCCCCCAGGGGGCGCCAACTATGGCTACACCTTC
d_gene: -; j_gene: TRBJ2-3; v_gene: TRBV7-6; abundance: -; CDR3aa: CASSLNSGGQDTQYF; CDR3nt: TGTGCCAGCAGCCTTAACTCGGGGGGCCAAGATACGCAGTATTTT
d_gene: TRBD2; j_gene: TRBJ2-3; v_gene: TRBV6-5; abundance: -; CDR3aa: CASRYGGSTDTQYF; CDR3nt: TGTGCCAGCAGATACGGGGGGAGCACAGATACGCAGTATTTT
d_gene: -; j_gene: TRBJ1-1; v_gene: TRBV7-2; abundance: -; CDR3aa: CASSSPGQGIHTEAFF; CDR3nt: TGTGCCAGCAGCTCCCCCGGTCAGGGGATACACACTGAAGCTTTCTTT
d_gene: -; j_gene: TRBJ1-5; v_gene: TRBV30; abundance: few; CDR3aa: CAWSVSVNQPQHF; CDR3nt: TGTGCCTGGAGTGTATCCGTTAATCAGCCCCAGCATTTT
d_gene: -; j_gene: TRBJ2-7; v_gene: TRBV7-8; abundance: -; CDR3aa: CASSLASGSYEQYF; CDR3nt: TGTGCCAGCAGCTTAGCTAGCGGATCCTACGAGCAGTACTTC
d_gene: -; j_gene: TRBJ1-4; v_gene: TRBV7-9; abundance: -; CDR3aa: CASSLAGGDEKLFF; CDR3nt: TGTGCCAGCAGCTTAGCAGGGGGGGATGAAAAACTGTTTTTT
d_gene: -; j_gene: TRBJ1-1; v_gene: TRBV6-1; abundance: -; CDR3aa: CASSEHGGDTEAFF; CDR3nt: TGTGCCAGCAGTGAACATGGGGGGGACACTGAAGCTTTCTTT
d_gene: -; j_gene: TRBJ1-5; v_gene: TRBV5-8; abundance: once; CDR3aa: CASSLDVIQGTQHF; CDR3nt: TGTGCCAGCAGCTTGGATGTAATACAGGGCACCCAGCATTTT
d_gene: TRBD2; j_gene: TRBJ2-1; v_gene: TRBV19; abundance: -; CDR3aa: CASRGLAGGNEQFF; CDR3nt: TGTGCCAGTAGAGGACTAGCGGGAGGGAATGAGCAGTTCTTC
d_gene: -; j_gene: TRBJ1-1; v_gene: TRBV11-2; abundance: -; CDR3aa: CASSLGGITEAFF; CDR3nt: TGTGCCAGCAGCTTGGGGGGGATCACTGAAGCTTTCTTT
d_gene: TRBD1; j_gene: TRBJ2-1; v_gene: TRBV7-2; abundance: -; CDR3aa: CASSTPPGGSSYNEQFF; CDR3nt: TGTGCCAGCAGCACCCCGCCAGGGGGTAGCTCCTACAATGAGCAGTTCTTC